Following are 9 T cell receptor beta chains from one sample sequenced in a study of shared clonotypes between healthy human individuals. TCRdb's copy holds only in-frame clones and misses some; the assay was immunoSEQ multiplex PCR. The data contain 450,000 to 600,000 clones, less than 80% of them singletons. The sequencing input was PBMCs. All receptors derive from a woman in her 40s in good health. Some clones in this sample may be carry-over from other donors' samples.

The genes are TRBV19 and TRBJ1-5; 7 nucleotides agree with TRBD1. The CDR3 extends over 16 amino acids. In germline, CDR1 is LNHDA, CDR2 SQIVND (reference sequence). V was clipped by 5 bases and J by 5 bases; unmatched bases: 12. The CDR3 spells CASSPRQGVRDQPQHF. The CDR3 DNA reads as TGTGCCAGTAGTCCCCGACAGGGCGTAAGGGATCAGCCCCAGCATTTT.

This clone occurred a few times. The rearrangement joins TRBV5-1 to TRBJ2-7; 11 bases are shared with TRBD2. This CDR3 has 13 amino acids. CDR1 is SGHRS and CDR2 is YFSETQ in the germline V gene. Unmatched junction bases numbered 16, after V lost 10 bases and J lost 13 bases. The CDR3: CAGRPELAGVQYF. DNA for the CDR3: TGCGCCGGAAGACCGGAACTAGCGGGAGTCCAATACTTC.

The rearrangement uses TRBV19 and TRBJ2-1; 7 bases align to TRBD2. J gave up 2 bases and V 5 bases, and 3 bases lay outside the gene matches. Germline V lookup: CDR1 LNHDA, CDR2 SQIVND (reference sequence). The CDR3 is 14 amino acids. The CDR3 spells CASSGGGPYNEQFF. The DNA of the CDR3 is TGTGCCAGTAGTGGGGGAGGGCCCTACAATGAGCAGTTCTTC.

This clone was recorded a few times. Likely a read error: the CDR3 ends without its conserved phenylalanine or tryptophan. The DNA is left out, because the CDR3 cannot be placed on it with certainty; the CDR3 is given as TCRdb lists it. The rearrangement links TRBV23-1 to TRBJ1-1; the table's D call, TRBD1, was not checked against the DNA. TRBV23-1 is identified as an open reading frame with a role that is uncertain. The CDR3 adds up to 9 amino acids, both ends counted. The CDR3 is CASSQSPPI.

The chain links TRBV7-2 to TRBJ2-1; the D is unclear. V was pared by 1 base and J by 8 bases, with 9 bases between. From germline, CDR1 is SGHTA and CDR2 FQGNSA. The CDR3 is 13 residues long. CDR3 residues: CASSLGRIYEQFF. The DNA for the CDR3 is TGTGCCAGCAGCTTAGGACGGATCTATGAGCAGTTCTTC. Full variable domain (remainder filled in from reference TRBV7-2 and TRBJ2-1): GAGVSQSPSNKVTEKGKDVELRCDPISGHTALYWYRQSLGQGLEFLIYFQGNSAPDKSGLPSDRFSAERTGGSVSTLTIQRTQQEDSAVYLCASSLGRIYEQFFGPGTRLTVL.

The chain has TRBV7-9 and TRBJ1-4, with D possibly TRBD1 on 6 matching bases. The CDR3 sequence is 15 residues long. Trimming cost V 4 bases and J 4 bases, with 13 bases left between them. Germline V CDR1 and CDR2: SEHNR, FQNEAQ (reference sequence). The CDR3 reads CASSSNRVGNEKLFF. The DNA for the CDR3 is TGTGCCAGCAGCTCCAACAGGGTTGGTAATGAAAAACTGTTTTTT.

This chain joins TRBV7-9 and TRBJ2-5, with 14 positions matching TRBD2. From germline, CDR1 is SEHNR and CDR2 FQNEAQ (reference sequence). V lost 5 bases to trimming and J lost 5 bases; unmatched junction nucleotides: 4. The CDR3 spans 15 residues. CDR3 DNA: TGTGCCAGCAGCGGGACTAGCGGGAGTCGCGAGACCCAGTACTTC. It codes for CASSGTSGSRETQYF.

This clone was seen only once. V gene TRBV5-5 combines with J gene TRBJ1-1; 7 bases map to TRBD1. CDR1 and CDR2 (germline): SGHKS, YYEKEE (reference sequence). CDR3 length equals 15 residues. J lost 2 bases, V lost 3 bases, and 7 bases had no gene match. The CDR3: CASSSYGTDNTEAFF. CDR3 bases: TGTGCCAGCAGCTCGTACGGGACAGACAACACTGAAGCTTTCTTT.

The V gene is TRBV29-1, the J gene TRBJ2-7; 8 bases are a match to TRBD2. The CDR3 extends over 14 amino acids. The germline CDR1 and CDR2 sequences are SQVTM and ANQGSEA. Unmatched junction bases numbered 10, after V lost 5 bases and J lost 4 bases. For the CDR3, the DNA is TGCAGCGTTATTAGAGCGGGAGAGGTGTACGAGCAGTACTTC. It yields the protein CSVIRAGEVYEQYF.